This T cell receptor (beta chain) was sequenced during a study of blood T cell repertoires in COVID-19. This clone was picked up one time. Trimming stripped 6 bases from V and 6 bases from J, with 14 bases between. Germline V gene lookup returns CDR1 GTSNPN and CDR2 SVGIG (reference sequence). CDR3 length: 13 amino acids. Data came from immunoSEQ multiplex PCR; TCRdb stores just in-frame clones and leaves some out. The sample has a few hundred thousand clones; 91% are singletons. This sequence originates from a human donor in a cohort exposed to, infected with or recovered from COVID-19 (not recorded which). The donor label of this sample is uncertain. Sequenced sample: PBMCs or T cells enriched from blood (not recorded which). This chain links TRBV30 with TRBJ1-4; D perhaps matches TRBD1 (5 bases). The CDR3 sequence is CACTTAMHEKLFF. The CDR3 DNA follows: TGTGCCTGCACGACAGCTATGCATGAAAAACTGTTTTTT.